This T cell receptor (beta chain) was obtained from a study of OX40 agonist ivuxolimab in advanced cancers. V lost 3 bases and J 7 bases, leaving 15 bases between the germline ends. Germline-derived CDR1 and CDR2 are MGHRA and YSYEKL. The CDR3 is 14 amino acids. Here immunoSEQ multiplex PCR was the method, and the copy in TCRdb shows in-frame clones only, minus some. The repertoire holds about 31,000 clones, with around nine tenths as singletons. The sequence was obtained from an adult with an advanced solid tumor such as melanoma, head and neck, liver or kidney cancer. This chain uses TRBV4-1 with TRBJ1-1, with a tentative D call TRBD1 (6 bases). Sequencing was performed on CD4+ or CD8+ T cells sorted from blood, taken in a trial of the OX40 agonist ivuxolimab. CDR3 in DNA: TGCGCCAGCAGCCAGAATGGGGGGGCGAGTGAAGCTTTCTTT. Its translation: CASSQNGGASEAFF.